This T cell receptor (beta chain) was recorded in a study of T cells in Graves' hyperthyroidism and ophthalmopathy. Whole-study findings and limits: Most thyroid clonotypes that were expanded above 0.001 also turned up in blood.

It was RNA transcripts that yielded the amplified TCR beta CDR3 regions. Carried out on the TCR CDR3, a first-round RT-PCR used the HTBI primer set. TCRdb independently ran MiXCR on the multiplex PCR reads; one entry per CDR3 protein. The table shows hundreds of thousands of distinct CDR3 sequences, with 45% occurring only once. The CDR3 length is 12 residues. Germline V CDR1 and CDR2: SQVTM, ANQGSEA. Trimming removed 6 bases at V and 10 bases at J, with 13 bases between. Of note for this clonotype: Its matching antigen is unknown.

This clonotype originated in an adult man with Graves' disease, either hyperthyroidism or ophthalmopathy (not recorded which). The specimen was peripheral blood or thyroid tissue (not recorded which). The V gene is TRBV29-1, the J gene TRBJ1-6; D is perhaps TRBD1 (6 bases). In DNA form, the CDR3 reads TGCAGCGTACCCGGGGGGCGGTCACCCCTCCACTTT. Translated: CSVPGGRSPLHF.